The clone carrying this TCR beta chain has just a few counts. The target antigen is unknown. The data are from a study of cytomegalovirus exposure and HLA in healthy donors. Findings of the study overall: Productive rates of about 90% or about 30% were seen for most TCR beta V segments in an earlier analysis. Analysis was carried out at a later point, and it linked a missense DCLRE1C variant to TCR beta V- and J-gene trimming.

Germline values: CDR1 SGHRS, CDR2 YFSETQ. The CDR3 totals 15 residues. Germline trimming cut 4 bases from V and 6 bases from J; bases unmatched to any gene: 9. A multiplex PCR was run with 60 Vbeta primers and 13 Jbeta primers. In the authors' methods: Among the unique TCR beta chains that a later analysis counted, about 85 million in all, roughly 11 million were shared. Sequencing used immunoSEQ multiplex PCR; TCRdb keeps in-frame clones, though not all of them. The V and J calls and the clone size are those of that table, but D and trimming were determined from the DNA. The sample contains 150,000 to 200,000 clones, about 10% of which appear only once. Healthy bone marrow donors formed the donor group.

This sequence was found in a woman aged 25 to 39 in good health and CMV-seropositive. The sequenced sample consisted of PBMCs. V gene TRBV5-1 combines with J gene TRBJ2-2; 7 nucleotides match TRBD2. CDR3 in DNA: TGCGCCAGCAGCCAGGACCCGGCGGGGGCCGGGGAGCTGTTTTTT. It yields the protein CASSQDPAGAGELFF.